What follows are 25 T cell receptor beta chains derived from one specimen sequenced in a study of CD8 T cells in Susac syndrome. RNA was extracted with the RNeasy kit, and a quantity of about 0.45 to 1 ug was reverse transcribed using random hexamers. Via MiXCR, TCRdb re-called the immunoSEQ multiplex PCR reads, giving one row per CDR3 protein. The sample has fewer than 150,000 distinct CDR3 sequences, 95% seen once. Source material: CD8+ T cells from PBMCs. The receptors were gathered from a human donor with Susac syndrome.

The gene calls are TRBV20-1 and TRBJ2-5, with D hard to call. Trimming took 0 bases from V and 1 from J, leaving 9 bases between them. Germline-derived CDR1 and CDR2 are DFQATT and SNEGSKA (reference sequence). The CDR3 runs to 14 residues. For the CDR3, the DNA is TGCAGTGCTAGAGATCGTATGACCCAAGAGACCCAGTACTTC. Residues: CSARDRMTQETQYF.

In its sample, this clonotype was seen once. This chain uses TRBV7-2 with TRBJ2-7; D unclear. The CDR3 totals 16 residues. Germline CDR1 SGHTA, CDR2 FQGNSA. V was cut by 0 bases and J by 2 bases, with 14 bases left in between. The CDR3 sequence is CASSLADPGPPYEQYF. The CDR3 nucleotides read TGTGCCAGCAGCTTAGCAGACCCAGGTCCCCCCTACGAGCAGTACTTC.

The V and J genes are TRBV5-6 and TRBJ1-1; possible D gene TRBD1, 6 bases. Germline V gene sequence: CDR1 SGHDT, CDR2 YYEEEE. The CDR3 contains 15 residues. V dropped 2 bases and J dropped 1 base, with 12 bases sitting between them. CDR3 protein: CASSFGGHANTEAFF. The CDR3 DNA reads TGTGCCAGCAGCTTTGGGGGACACGCGAACACTGAAGCTTTCTTT.

The chain is built from TRBV2 and TRBJ2-7; the match to TRBD2 covers 7 bases. V trimming: 3 bases; J trimming: 4 bases; junction bases outside the gene matches: 12. The germline V gene encodes CDR1 SNHLY and CDR2 FYNNEI. This CDR3 is built from 16 residues. In nucleotides, the CDR3 is TGTGCCAGCAGTGATTCGAGGGAGGGCCATCGTTACGAGCAGTACTTC. Protein product: CASSDSREGHRYEQYF.

The chain combines TRBV6-5 with TRBJ2-7; weak D call: TRBD1 (5 bases). The CDR3 spans 14 residues. Germline V gives CDR1 MNHEY, CDR2 SVGAGI. V gave up 5 bases and J gave up 0 bases, with 11 bases separating them. The CDR3 protein is CASSRGGYSYEQYF. The CDR3 DNA is TGTGCCAGCAGTAGGGGCGGCTACTCCTACGAGCAGTACTTC.

The chain combines TRBV6-5 with TRBJ1-3; D unresolved. This CDR3 contains 13 residues. Germline loops: CDR1 MNHEY, CDR2 SVGAGI. The V end was cut by 1 base, the J end by 0 bases, with 1 base between. The CDR3 loop is CASSYYSGNTIYF. CDR3 in DNA: TGTGCCAGCAGTTACTACTCTGGAAACACCATATATTTT.

This chain connects TRBV27 to TRBJ2-1; no clear D gene. This CDR3 has 12 amino acids. Germline values: CDR1 MNHEY, CDR2 SMNVEV (reference sequence). V was trimmed by 5 bases and J by 8 bases, leaving 10 bases between them. The CDR3 DNA reads as TGTGCCAGCAGTCCCCTAAGGGATGAGCAGTTCTTC. It is translated as CASSPLRDEQFF.

The genes are TRBV29-1 and TRBJ1-3; no clear D gene. The V gene lost 1 base and the J gene lost 4 bases, with 5 bases spanning the gap. The CDR3 runs 12 residues. Germline CDR1 and CDR2: SQVTM and ANQGSEA. The CDR3: CSVEGEGNTIYF. For the CDR3, the DNA is TGCAGCGTTGAAGGGGAAGGAAACACCATATATTTT.

Points on this clonotype: The junction departs from germline at one end; a sequencing error may be responsible. This rearrangement joins TRBV20-1 to TRBJ2-1, with D possibly being TRBD2 (6 bases). CDR1 and CDR2 (germline): DFQATT, SNEGSKA (reference sequence). CDR3 length: 15 residues. The CDR3 reads CSARVILADNNEQFF. CDR3 DNA sequence: TGCAGTGCCAGAGTTATACTAGCTGACAACAATGAGCAGTTCTTC.

V usage is TRBV18 and J usage is TRBJ2-3; TRBD2 aligns across 7 bases. V lost 3 bases and J lost 4; bases outside the gene matches: 16. The CDR3 length is 18 residues. Germline-derived CDR1 and CDR2 are KGHSH and LQKENI. The CDR3 bases are TGTGCCAGCTCACCTCGGACTAGGACCCATCATGGGTCAGATACGCAGTATTTT. As protein: CASSPRTRTHHGSDTQYF.

The chain is built from TRBV11-1 and TRBJ2-5; perhaps TRBD1 as D (6 bases). The CDR3 contains 14 residues. Germline V gene data show CDR1 as SGHAT and CDR2 as FQDESV (reference sequence). Trimming stripped 5 bases from V and 1 base from J, with 11 bases between. The CDR3 DNA reads TGTGCCAGCAGCGGACAGAATACCCAAGAGACCCAGTACTTC. This codes for CASSGQNTQETQYF.

The rearrangement uses TRBV28 and TRBJ2-3; D ambiguous. V lost 5 bases to trimming and J lost 5 bases, with 14 bases between them. This CDR3 has 14 residues. Germline CDR1 and CDR2: MDHEN and SYDVKM. This CDR3 reads CASSNPDAGDTQYF. The CDR3 DNA follows: TGTGCCAGCAGTAACCCCGACGCCGGAGATACGCAGTATTTT.

This clonotype was found once. The chain joins TRBV6-5 to TRBJ2-1; weak D call: TRBD2 (5 bases). Trimming cost V 2 bases and J 1 base, with 12 bases left between them. The CDR3 spans 16 residues. Germline V gene data show CDR1 as MNHEY and CDR2 as SVGAGI. This CDR3 is CASSYGVARSYNEQFF. CDR3 sequence (DNA): TGTGCCAGCAGTTACGGGGTAGCGAGATCCTACAATGAGCAGTTCTTC.

This chain uses TRBV3-1 with TRBJ2-7; D may match TRBD1 or TRBD2 (6 bases each). Germline CDR1 is LGHDT and CDR2 is YNNKEL (reference sequence). The CDR3 is 16 residues long. V dropped 4 bases and J dropped 0 bases, with 16 bases sitting between them. As DNA, the CDR3 is TGTGCCAGCAGCCCCCCTCTCCGGGGGCGCTCCTACGAGCAGTACTTC. Encoded protein: CASSPPLRGRSYEQYF.

J is TRBJ1-1 and V is TRBV12-3 or TRBV12-4; a weak D match, TRBD1 (6 bases). V shed 6 bases and J shed 6 bases, with 11 bases lying between them. The CDR3 is made up of 12 amino acids. The CDR3 loop is CASSPTGPEAFF. CDR3 bases: TGTGCCAGCAGCCCTACAGGGCCTGAAGCTTTCTTT.

The chain links TRBV4-1 to TRBJ1-1; TRBD1 aligns across 7 bases. The CDR3 runs 16 residues. The V gene end was trimmed by 3 bases and the J gene end by 0 bases; junction bases not matched to a gene: 7. Germline CDR1 is MGHRA and CDR2 is YSYEKL. The CDR3 nucleotides are TGCGCCAGCAGCCACCTTACAGGGGAGATGAACACTGAAGCTTTCTTT. Amino acids: CASSHLTGEMNTEAFF.

V usage is TRBV24-1 and J usage is TRBJ2-1; D may correspond to TRBD1 or TRBD2 (5 bases each). V lost 2 bases, J lost 7 bases, and 11 bases lay in between. This CDR3 comprises 14 residues. The V gene's germline CDR1 is KGHDR and CDR2 SFDVKD. The CDR3 sequence is CATSDSRGGNEQFF. Written as DNA, the CDR3 is TGTGCCACCAGTGATTCCCGGGGCGGTAATGAGCAGTTCTTC.

This clonotype has just one count. The gene calls are TRBV6-1 and TRBJ1-1; D gene ambiguous. Trimming took off 3 bases at V and 5 bases at J, with 10 bases between the two ends. Germline CDR1 reads MNHNS; CDR2 reads SASEGT. The CDR3 extends over 13 amino acids. This CDR3 reads CASSDYRGTEAFF. CDR3 sequence (DNA): TGTGCCAGCAGTGACTACAGAGGTACTGAAGCTTTCTTT.

Points on this clonotype: An end of the junction differs from the germline gene, which may be a read error. The chain couples TRBV7-9 to TRBJ2-5, with 14 bases matching TRBD2. Germline lookup yields CDR1 SEHNR and CDR2 FQNEAQ (reference sequence). This CDR3 is 13 amino acids long. The CDR3 sequence is CASSPTSGRDPFF. The CDR3 region has the DNA TGTGCCAGCAGCCCGACTAGCGGGAGGGACCCGTTCTTC.

This rearrangement joins TRBV2 to TRBJ1-1; D is undetermined. Germline assignment: CDR1 SNHLY and CDR2 FYNNEI. V was pared by 2 bases and J by 4 bases, with 8 bases between. The CDR3 has 13 residues. CDR3 DNA: TGTGCCAGCAGTGAACCCCCCGGCACTGAAGCTTTCTTT. It is translated as CASSEPPGTEAFF.

The V gene is TRBV28, the J gene TRBJ2-5; no reliable D call. The CDR3 totals 16 residues. Germline V gene lookup returns CDR1 MDHEN and CDR2 SYDVKM. Trimming shortened V by 5 bases and J by 4 bases, and 20 bases separated the two germline ends. The CDR3 protein is CASSPGTLGLRETQYF. The CDR3 region has the DNA TGTGCCAGCAGTCCCGGAACCCTAGGGCTCCGAGAGACCCAGTACTTC.

The chain joins TRBV4-1 to TRBJ1-2; TRBD1 aligns across 12 bases. The CDR3 spans 16 residues. Germline V gene sequence: CDR1 MGHRA, CDR2 YSYEKL. Unmatched junction bases numbered 6, after V lost 0 bases and J lost 7 bases. CDR3 protein: CASSQDLGTGGSGYTF. The CDR3, as DNA: TGCGCCAGCAGCCAAGATTTAGGGACAGGGGGCAGTGGCTACACCTTC.

This sequence joins TRBV4-2 and TRBJ2-4; D could derive from TRBD1 or TRBD2 (6 bases each). V was trimmed by 4 bases and J by 0 bases, leaving 10 bases between them. Germline lookup yields CDR1 LGHNA and CDR2 YNFKEQ. The CDR3 length is 15 residues. CDR3 sequence reads: CASSLGGLAKNIQYF. The CDR3 coding sequence is TGTGCCAGCAGCCTAGGGGGACTAGCCAAAAACATTCAGTACTTC.

In its sample, this clonotype was seen once. The J gene is TRBJ2-2, the V gene TRBV5-1, with 9 bases identical to TRBD2. This CDR3 is 17 amino acids long. V was pared by 3 bases and J by 0 bases, with 6 bases of the junction left unmatched. CDR1 SGHRS and CDR2 YFSETQ come from the germline V gene. CDR3 bases: TGCGCCAGCAGCTCTCCGGGACTAGCCCCGAACACCGGGGAGCTGTTTTTT. Translated: CASSSPGLAPNTGELFF. Variable domain in full (rest from reference TRBV5-1 and TRBJ2-2): KAGVTQTPRYLIKTRGQQVTLSCSPISGHRSVSWYQQTPGQGLQFLFEYFSETQRNKGNFPGRFSGRQFSNSRSEMNVSTLELGDSALYLCASSSPGLAPNTGELFFGEGSRLTVL.

The chain links TRBV6-5 to TRBJ2-6; D ambiguous. The CDR3 consists of 15 residues. With 7 bases removed from V and 1 base from J, the gap between germline ends came to 11 bases. Germline V CDR1 and CDR2: MNHEY, SVGAGI. CDR3 residues: CASNSHSSGANVLTF. CDR3 coding DNA: TGTGCCAGCAACTCCCACTCTTCTGGGGCCAACGTCCTGACTTTC.